This T cell receptor beta chain was obtained from a study of CD4 T cells in relation to SARS-CoV-2 and coronaviruses. Using immunoSEQ multiplex PCR, the repertoire was profiled, and TCRdb retains in-frame clones only, with some absent. The sample includes under 25,000 clones, about 75% of them seen just once. As regards this clone: The antigen remains unidentified.

The unexposed donors gave CD4+ T cells in about 2011-2019, prior to COVID-19. After approximately 10 days of culture, CD4+ T cells were isolated. The V and J ends lost 3 bases and 6 bases, in that order; junction bases with no gene match: 10. The CDR3 runs to 15 residues. Germline V gene data show CDR1 as SGHRS and CDR2 as YFSETQ. This chain connects TRBV5-1 to TRBJ2-5; 8 nucleotides line up with TRBD1. The sequenced sample was CD4+ T cells from PBMCs, cultured in vitro. The origin of this receptor is a human donor in good health. The CDR3 DNA is TGCGCCAGCAGCTCACAGACAGGGGCAGGACAGACCCAGTACTTC. Its protein is CASSSQTGAGQTQYF.